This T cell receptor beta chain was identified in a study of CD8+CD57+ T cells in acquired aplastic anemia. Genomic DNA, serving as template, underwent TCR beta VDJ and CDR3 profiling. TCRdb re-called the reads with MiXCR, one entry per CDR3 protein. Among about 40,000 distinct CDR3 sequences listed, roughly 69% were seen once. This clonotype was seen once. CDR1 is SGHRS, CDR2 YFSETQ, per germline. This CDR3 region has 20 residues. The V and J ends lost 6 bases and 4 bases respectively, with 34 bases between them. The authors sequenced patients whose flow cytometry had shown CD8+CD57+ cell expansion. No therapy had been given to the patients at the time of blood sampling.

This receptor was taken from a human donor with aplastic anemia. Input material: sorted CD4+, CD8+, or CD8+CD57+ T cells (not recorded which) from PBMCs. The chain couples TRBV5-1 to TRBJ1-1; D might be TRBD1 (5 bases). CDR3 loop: CASIAAGGTGAGGYGTEAFF. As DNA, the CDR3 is TGCGCCAGCATAGCTGCGGGTGGCACCGGGGCGGGGGGGTACGGCACTGAAGCTTTCTTT.